The 4 T cell receptor beta chains given below trace back to one sample, sequenced in a study of regulatory T cells in long-lasting Graves disease (dated by TCRdb to about 2021). The time point label for this specimen denotes: newly diagnosed GD, antithyroid drugs for less than 3 months. For both TCR sequencing and RNA sequencing, RNA was extracted from PBMCs in TRIzol. The library was prepared using multiplex PCR. Sequencing was performed on an Illumina HiSeq 4000. To build TCR beta libraries, CDR3 regions were amplified by Arm-PCR using iRepertoire HTBI primers. TCRdb trimmed the raw reads at Q25, called clones with MiXCR and kept productive beta chains. Identical CDR3 protein sequences are pooled into one entry, listed with their most common genes and DNA. The sample table lists some 600,000 distinct CDR3 sequences, about 16% of them with a count of one. 9.5% to 15% of the sample comes from the top ten.

This same sample was also part of a study on T cells in Graves' hyperthyroidism and ophthalmopathy.

This sample comprised peripheral blood mononuclear cells (PBMCs), obtained at new diagnosis, from a patient treated with antithyroid drugs. These receptors were collected from a man younger than 35 with Graves disease. Donor details come from another sample of the same person, matched by shared clones.

This clonotype was seen repeatedly, ten times or more. The chain uses TRBV11-2 and TRBJ2-7; D unresolved. V lost 0 bases and J lost 0, with 15 bases in between. The CDR3 extends over 17 amino acids. In germline, CDR1 is SGHAT, CDR2 FQNNGV. Written as DNA, the CDR3 is TGTGCCAGCAGCTTAGATAAAGGGCAACGATTCTCCTACGAGCAGTACTTC. Its protein is CASSLDKGQRFSYEQYF.

The chain links TRBV12-3 or TRBV12-4 to TRBJ2-2; D is perhaps TRBD1 or TRBD2 (5 bases each). V dropped 3 bases and J dropped 2 bases, with 13 bases sitting between them. The CDR3 has 16 residues. The CDR3 DNA sequence: TGTGCCAGCAGTTTCCGTGGGGGATCCAACACCGGGGAGCTGTTTTTT. Translating gives CASSFRGGSNTGELFF.

The chain joins TRBV9 to TRBJ2-1; 9 nucleotides line up with TRBD2. The CDR3 totals 15 residues. Trimming took 5 bases from V and 0 from J; bases not matched to a gene: 3. Per the germline V gene, CDR1 is SGDLS and CDR2 is YYNGEE. Written as DNA, the CDR3 is TGTGCCAGCAGGAGGCGGGAGGGCTCCTACAATGAGCAGTTCTTC. Protein: CASRRREGSYNEQFF.

This rearrangement joins TRBV20-1 to TRBJ1-2; D may be TRBD1 (5 bases). The CDR3 is 16 residues long. Trimming stripped 2 bases from V and 0 bases from J, with 16 bases between. CDR1 is DFQATT, CDR2 SNEGSKA, per germline (reference sequence). The CDR3 nucleotides are TGCAGTGCTAGATATTTGACAGTTACAGCTAACTATGGCTACACCTTC. It translates to CSARYLTVTANYGYTF.